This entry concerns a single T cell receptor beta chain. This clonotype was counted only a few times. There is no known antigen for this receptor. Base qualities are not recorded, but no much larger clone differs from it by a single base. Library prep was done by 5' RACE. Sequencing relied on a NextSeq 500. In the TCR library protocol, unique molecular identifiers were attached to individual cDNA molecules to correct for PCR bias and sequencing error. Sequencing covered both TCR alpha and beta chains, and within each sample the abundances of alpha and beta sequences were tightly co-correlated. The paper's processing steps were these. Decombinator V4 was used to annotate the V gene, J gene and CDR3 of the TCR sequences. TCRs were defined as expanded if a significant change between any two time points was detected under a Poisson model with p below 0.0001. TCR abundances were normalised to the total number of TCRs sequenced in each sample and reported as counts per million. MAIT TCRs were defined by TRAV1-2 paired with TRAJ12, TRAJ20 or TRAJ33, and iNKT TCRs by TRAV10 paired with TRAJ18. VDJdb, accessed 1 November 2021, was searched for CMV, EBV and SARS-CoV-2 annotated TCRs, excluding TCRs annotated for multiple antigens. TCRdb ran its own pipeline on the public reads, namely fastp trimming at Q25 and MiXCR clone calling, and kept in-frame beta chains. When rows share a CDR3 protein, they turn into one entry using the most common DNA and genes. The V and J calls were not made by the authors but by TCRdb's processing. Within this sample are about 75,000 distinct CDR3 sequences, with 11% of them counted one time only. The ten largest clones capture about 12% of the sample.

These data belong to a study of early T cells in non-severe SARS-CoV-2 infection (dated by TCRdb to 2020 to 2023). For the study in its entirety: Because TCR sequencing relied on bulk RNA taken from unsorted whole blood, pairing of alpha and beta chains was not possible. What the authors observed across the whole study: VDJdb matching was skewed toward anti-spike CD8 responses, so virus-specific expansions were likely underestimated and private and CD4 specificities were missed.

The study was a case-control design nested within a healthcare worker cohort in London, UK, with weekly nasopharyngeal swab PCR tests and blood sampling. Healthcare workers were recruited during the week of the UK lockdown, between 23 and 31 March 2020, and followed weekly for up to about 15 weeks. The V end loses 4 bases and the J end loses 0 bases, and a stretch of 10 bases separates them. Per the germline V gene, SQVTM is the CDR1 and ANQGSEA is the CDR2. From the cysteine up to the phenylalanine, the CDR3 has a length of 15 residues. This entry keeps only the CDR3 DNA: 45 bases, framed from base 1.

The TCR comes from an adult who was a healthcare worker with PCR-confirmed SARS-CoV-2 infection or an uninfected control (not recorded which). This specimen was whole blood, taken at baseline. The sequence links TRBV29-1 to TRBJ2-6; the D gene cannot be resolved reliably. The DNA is TGCAGCGTTGTGGGCAGCCGCTCTGGGGCCAACGTCCTGACTTTC. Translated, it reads CSVVGSRSGANVLTF.